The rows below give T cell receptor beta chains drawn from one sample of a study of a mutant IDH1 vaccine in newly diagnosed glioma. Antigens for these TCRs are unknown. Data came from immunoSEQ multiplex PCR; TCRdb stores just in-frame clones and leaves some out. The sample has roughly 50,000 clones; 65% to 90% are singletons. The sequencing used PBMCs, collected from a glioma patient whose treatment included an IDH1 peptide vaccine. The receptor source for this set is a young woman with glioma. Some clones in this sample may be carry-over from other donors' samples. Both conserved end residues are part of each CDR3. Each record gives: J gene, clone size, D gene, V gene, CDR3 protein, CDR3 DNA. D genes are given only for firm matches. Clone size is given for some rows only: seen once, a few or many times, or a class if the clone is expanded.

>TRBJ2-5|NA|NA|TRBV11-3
CASSLDLSRVQETQYF
TGTGCCAGCAGCTTAGATCTAAGTAGGGTTCAAGAGACCCAGTACTTC
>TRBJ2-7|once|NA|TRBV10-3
CAISGELNGGYEQYF
TGTGCCATCAGTGGTGAATTAAATGGGGGGTACGAGCAGTACTTC
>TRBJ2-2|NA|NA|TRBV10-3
CAIFGGISNTGELFF
TGTGCCATATTTGGGGGAATTTCGAACACCGGGGAGCTGTTTTTT
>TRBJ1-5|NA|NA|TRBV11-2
CASSLGRRGRNQPQHF
TGTGCCAGCAGCTTAGGGAGAAGGGGAAGAAATCAGCCCCAGCATTTT
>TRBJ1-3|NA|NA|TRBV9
CASSPTGNTIYF
TGTGCCAGCAGCCCCACTGGAAACACCATATATTTT
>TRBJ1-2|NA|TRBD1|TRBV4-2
CASSQDRGGGGYTF
TGTGCCAGCAGCCAAGATAGGGGAGGGGGCGGCTACACCTTC
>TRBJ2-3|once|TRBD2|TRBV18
CASSPLAGGEADTQYF
TGTGCCAGCTCACCGCTAGCGGGAGGTGAGGCAGATACGCAGTATTTT
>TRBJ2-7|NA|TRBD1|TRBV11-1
CASSNDRAYEQYF
TGTGCCAGCAGCAACGACAGGGCCTACGAGCAGTACTTC
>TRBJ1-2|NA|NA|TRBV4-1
CASSQVAGNGYTF
TGCGCCAGCAGCCAAGTTGCAGGGAATGGCTACACCTTC
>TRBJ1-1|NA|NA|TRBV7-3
CASSLGVGTEAFF
TGTGCCAGCAGCTTAGGCGTGGGCACTGAAGCTTTCTTT
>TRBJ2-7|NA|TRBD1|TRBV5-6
CASSAGQGGQYF
TGTGCCAGCAGCGCGGGACAGGGAGGGCAGTACTTC
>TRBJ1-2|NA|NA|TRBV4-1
CASRDPGALYGYTF
TGCGCCAGCAGGGATCCGGGAGCCCTCTATGGCTACACCTTC
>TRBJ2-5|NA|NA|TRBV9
CASSVGGRGDETQYF
TGTGCCAGCAGCGTAGGTGGGCGCGGGGATGAGACCCAGTACTTC
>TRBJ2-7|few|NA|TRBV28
CASRFTGSYEQYF
TGTGCCAGCAGGTTTACTGGATCCTACGAGCAGTACTTC
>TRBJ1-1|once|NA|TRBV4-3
CASSQDGTPMNTEAFF
TGCGCCAGCAGCCAAGATGGGACACCAATGAACACTGAAGCTTTCTTT
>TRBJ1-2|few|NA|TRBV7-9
CASSRDSKNYGYTF
TGTGCCAGCAGCCGAGACAGCAAAAACTATGGCTACACCTTC
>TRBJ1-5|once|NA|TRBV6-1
CASSEALGTGNQPQHF
TGTGCCAGCAGTGAAGCGTTAGGGACGGGCAATCAGCCCCAGCATTTT
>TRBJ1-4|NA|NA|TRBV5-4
CASSLEAGVGEKLFF
TGTGCCAGCAGCTTGGAGGCAGGGGTAGGGGAAAAACTGTTTTTT
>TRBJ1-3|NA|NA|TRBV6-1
CASSERVRDRRLSGNTIYF
TGTGCCAGCAGTGAGAGGGTTCGGGACCGAAGACTCTCTGGAAACACCATATATTTT
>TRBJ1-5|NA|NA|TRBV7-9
CASSPPGNSNQPQHF
TGTGCCAGCAGTCCCCCCGGTAATAGCAATCAGCCCCAGCATTTT
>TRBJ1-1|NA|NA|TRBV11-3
CASSLGGIGTEAFF
TGTGCCAGCAGCTTAGGGGGGATCGGCACTGAAGCTTTCTTT